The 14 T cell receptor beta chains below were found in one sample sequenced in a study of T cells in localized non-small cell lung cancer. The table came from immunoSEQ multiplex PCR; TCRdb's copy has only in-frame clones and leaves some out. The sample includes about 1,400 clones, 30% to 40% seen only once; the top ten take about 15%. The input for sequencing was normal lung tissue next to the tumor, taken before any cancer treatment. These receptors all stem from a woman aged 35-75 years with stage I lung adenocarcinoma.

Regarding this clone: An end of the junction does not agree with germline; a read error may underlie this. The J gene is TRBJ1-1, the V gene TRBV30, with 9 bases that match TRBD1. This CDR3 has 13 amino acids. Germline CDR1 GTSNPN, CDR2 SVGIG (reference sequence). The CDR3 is CAGRDRVNTEAFF. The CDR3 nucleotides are TGTGCCGGGAGGGACAGGGTGAACACTGAAGCTTTCTTT.

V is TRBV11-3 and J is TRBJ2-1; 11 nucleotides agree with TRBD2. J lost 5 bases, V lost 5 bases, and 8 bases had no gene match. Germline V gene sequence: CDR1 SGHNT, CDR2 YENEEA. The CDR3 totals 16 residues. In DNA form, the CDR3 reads TGTGCCAGCAGCCGCCGAACTAGCGGGGGAAACAATGAGCAGTTCTTC. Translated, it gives CASSRRTSGGNNEQFF. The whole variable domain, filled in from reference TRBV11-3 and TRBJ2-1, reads EAGVVQSPRYKIIEKKQPVAFWCNPISGHNTLYWYLQNLGQGPELLIRYENEEAVDDSQLPKDRFSAERLKGVDSTLKIQPAELGDSAVYLCASSRRTSGGNNEQFFGPGTRLTVL.

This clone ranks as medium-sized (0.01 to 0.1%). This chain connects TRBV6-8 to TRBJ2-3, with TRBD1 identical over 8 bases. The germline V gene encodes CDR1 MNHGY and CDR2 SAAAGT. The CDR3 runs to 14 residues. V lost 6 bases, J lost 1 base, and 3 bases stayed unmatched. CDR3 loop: CASRPGQGTDTQYF. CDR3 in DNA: TGTGCCAGCAGACCGGGACAGGGCACAGATACGCAGTATTTT.

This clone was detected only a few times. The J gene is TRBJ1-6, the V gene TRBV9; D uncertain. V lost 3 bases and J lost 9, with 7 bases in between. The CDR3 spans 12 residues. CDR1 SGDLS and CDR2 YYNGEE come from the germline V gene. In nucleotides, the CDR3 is TGTGCCAGCAGCGGAACTGGTTCACCCCTCCACTTT. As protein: CASSGTGSPLHF.

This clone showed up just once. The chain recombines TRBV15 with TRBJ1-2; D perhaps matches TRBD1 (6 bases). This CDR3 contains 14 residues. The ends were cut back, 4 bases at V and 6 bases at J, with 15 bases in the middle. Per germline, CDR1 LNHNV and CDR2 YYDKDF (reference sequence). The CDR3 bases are TGTGCCACCAGCAAGGACACAGGGCGGCATGGCTACACCTTC. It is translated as CATSKDTGRHGYTF.

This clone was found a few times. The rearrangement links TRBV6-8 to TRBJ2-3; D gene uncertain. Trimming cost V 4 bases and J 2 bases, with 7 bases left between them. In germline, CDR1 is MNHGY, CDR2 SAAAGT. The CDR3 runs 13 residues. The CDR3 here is CASSLRVTDTQYF. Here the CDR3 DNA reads TGTGCCAGCAGTTTACGGGTCACAGATACGCAGTATTTT.

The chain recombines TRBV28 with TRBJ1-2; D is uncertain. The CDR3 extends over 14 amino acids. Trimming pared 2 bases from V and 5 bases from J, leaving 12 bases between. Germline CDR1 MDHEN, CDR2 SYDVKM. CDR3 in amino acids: CASSLNYELYGYTF. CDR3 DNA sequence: TGTGCCAGCAGTTTAAACTACGAACTGTATGGCTACACCTTC.

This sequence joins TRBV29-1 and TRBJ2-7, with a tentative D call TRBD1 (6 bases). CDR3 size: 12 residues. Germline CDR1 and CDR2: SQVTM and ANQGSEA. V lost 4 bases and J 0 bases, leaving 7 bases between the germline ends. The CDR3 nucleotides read TGCAGCGTTGGGGACAACTCCTACGAGCAGTACTTC. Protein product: CSVGDNSYEQYF.

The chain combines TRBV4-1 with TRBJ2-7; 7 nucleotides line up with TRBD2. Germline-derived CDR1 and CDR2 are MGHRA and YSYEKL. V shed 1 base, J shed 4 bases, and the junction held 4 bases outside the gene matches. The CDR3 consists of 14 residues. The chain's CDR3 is CASSQGEGRYEQYF. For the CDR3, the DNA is TGCGCCAGCAGCCAAGGGGAGGGCCGGTACGAGCAGTACTTC.

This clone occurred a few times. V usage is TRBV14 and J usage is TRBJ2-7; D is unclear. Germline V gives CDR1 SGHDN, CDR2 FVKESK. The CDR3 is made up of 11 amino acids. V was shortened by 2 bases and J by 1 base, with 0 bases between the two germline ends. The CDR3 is CASSQSYEQYF. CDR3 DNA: TGTGCCAGCAGCCAATCCTACGAGCAGTACTTC.

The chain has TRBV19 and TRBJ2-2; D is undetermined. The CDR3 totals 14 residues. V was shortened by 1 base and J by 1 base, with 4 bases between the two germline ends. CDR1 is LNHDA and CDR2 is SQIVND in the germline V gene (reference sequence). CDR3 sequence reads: CASSIGVNTGELFF. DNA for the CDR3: TGTGCCAGTAGTATAGGGGTGAACACCGGGGAGCTGTTTTTT.

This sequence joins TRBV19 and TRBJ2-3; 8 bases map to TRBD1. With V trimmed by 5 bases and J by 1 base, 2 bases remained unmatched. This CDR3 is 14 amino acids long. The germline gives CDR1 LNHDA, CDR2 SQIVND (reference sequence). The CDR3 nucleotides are TGTGCCAGTAGTTTGGACAGGGGCACAGATACGCAGTATTTT. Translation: CASSLDRGTDTQYF.

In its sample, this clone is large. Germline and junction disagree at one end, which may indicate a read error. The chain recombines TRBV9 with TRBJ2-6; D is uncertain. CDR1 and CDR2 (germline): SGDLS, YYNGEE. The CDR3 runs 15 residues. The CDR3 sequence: CASSVGTAGANVLTF. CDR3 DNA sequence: TGTGCCAGCAGTGTAGGTACCGCTGGGGCCAACGTCCTGACTTTC.

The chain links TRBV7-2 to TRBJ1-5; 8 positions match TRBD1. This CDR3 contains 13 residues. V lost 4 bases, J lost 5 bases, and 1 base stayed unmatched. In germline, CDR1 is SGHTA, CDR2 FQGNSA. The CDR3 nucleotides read TGTGCCAGCAGCTCCAGGGGGCATCAGCCCCAGCATTTT. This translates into CASSSRGHQPQHF.